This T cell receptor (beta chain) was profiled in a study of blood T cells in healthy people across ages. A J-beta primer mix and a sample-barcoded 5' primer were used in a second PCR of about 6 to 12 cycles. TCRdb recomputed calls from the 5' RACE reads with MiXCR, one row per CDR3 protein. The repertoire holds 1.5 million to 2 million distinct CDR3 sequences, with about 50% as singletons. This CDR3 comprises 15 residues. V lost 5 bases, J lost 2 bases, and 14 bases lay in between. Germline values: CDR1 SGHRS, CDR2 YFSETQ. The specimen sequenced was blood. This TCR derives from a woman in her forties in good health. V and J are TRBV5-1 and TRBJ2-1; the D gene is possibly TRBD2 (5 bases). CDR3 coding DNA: TGCGCCAGCAGTATAGCCGACGGGGCCTACAATGAGCAGTTCTTC. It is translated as CASSIADGAYNEQFF.